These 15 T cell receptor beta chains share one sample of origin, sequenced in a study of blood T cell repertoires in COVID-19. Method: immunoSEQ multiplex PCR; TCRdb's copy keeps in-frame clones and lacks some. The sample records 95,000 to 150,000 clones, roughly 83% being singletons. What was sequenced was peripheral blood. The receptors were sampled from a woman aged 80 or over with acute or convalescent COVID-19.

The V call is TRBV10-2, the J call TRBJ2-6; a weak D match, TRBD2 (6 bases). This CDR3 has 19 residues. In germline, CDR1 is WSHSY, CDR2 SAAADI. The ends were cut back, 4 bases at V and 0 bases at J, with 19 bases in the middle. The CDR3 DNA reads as TGCGCCAGCAGTGGACTTGGGGCTAGCGTCGTCTCTGGGGCCAACGTCCTGACTTTC. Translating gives CASSGLGASVVSGANVLTF.

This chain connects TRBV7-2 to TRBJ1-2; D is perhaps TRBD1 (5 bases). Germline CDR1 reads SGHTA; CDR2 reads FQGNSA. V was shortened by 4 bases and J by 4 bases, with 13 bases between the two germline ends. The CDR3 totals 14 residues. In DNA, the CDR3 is TGTGCCAGCAGCTCTTCCGGGACTGCCTATGGCTACACCTTC. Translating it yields CASSSSGTAYGYTF.

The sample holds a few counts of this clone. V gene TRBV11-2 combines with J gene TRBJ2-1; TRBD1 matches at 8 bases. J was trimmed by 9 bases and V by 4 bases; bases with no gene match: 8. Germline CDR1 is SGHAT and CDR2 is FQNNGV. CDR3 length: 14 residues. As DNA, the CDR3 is TGTGCCAGCAGCTCTCTCAGGGGGCACAGTGAGCAGTTCTTC. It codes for CASSSLRGHSEQFF. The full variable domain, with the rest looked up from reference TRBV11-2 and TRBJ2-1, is EAGVAQSPRYKIIEKRQSVAFWCNPISGHATLYWYQQILGQGPKLLIQFQNNGVVDDSQLPKDRFSAERLKGVDSTLKIQPAKLEDSAVYLCASSSLRGHSEQFFGPGTRLTVL.

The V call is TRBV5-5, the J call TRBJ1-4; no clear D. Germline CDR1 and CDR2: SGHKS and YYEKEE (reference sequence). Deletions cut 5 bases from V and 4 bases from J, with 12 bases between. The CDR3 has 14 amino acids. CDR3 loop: CASSSPGDNEKLFF. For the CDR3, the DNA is TGTGCCAGCAGTTCGCCGGGAGATAATGAAAAACTGTTTTTT. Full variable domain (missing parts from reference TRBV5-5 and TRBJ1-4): DAGVTQSPTHLIKTRGQQVTLRCSPISGHKSVSWYQQVLGQGPQFIFQYYEKEERGRGNFPDRFSARQFPNYSSELNVNALLLGDSALYLCASSSPGDNEKLFFGSGTQLSVL.

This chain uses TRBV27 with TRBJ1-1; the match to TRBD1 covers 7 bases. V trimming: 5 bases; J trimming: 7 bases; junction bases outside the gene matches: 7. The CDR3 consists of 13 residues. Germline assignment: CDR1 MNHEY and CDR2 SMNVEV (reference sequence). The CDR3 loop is CASSPHRGREAFF. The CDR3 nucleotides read TGTGCCAGCAGTCCGCACAGGGGACGTGAAGCTTTCTTT.

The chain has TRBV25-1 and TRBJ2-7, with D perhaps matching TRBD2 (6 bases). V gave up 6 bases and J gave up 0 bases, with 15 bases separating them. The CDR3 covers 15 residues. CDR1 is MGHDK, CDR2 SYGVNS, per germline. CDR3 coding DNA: TGTGCCAGCAGCCCGATCGACGGGAGCTCCTACGAGCAGTACTTC. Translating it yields CASSPIDGSSYEQYF.

The DNA for the CDR3 is TGTGCCAGCAGTTTTACTTACTCCTACGAGCAGTACTTC. Encoded protein: CASSFTYSYEQYF. The chain is built from TRBV27 and TRBJ2-7; D gene uncertain. Germline-derived CDR1 and CDR2 are MNHEY and SMNVEV (reference sequence). The V and J ends lost 3 bases and 0 bases respectively, with 6 bases between them. The CDR3 has 13 amino acids.

Written as DNA, the CDR3 is TGTGCCAGCAGCTTGGTGGGCGTGAGCTCCTACAATGAGCAGTTCTTC. It codes for CASSLVGVSSYNEQFF. The rearrangement links TRBV5-5 to TRBJ2-1; D call uncertain. Germline values: CDR1 SGHKS, CDR2 YYEKEE (reference sequence). Trimming cost V 0 bases and J 0 bases, with 10 bases left between them. This CDR3 region has 16 residues.

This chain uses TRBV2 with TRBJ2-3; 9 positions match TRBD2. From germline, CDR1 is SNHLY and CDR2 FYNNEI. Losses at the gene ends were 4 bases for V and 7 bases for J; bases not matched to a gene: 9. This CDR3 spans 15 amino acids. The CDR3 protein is CASSVQRGAIYTQYF. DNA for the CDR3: TGTGCCAGCAGTGTGCAGCGGGGGGCCATTTATACGCAGTATTTT.

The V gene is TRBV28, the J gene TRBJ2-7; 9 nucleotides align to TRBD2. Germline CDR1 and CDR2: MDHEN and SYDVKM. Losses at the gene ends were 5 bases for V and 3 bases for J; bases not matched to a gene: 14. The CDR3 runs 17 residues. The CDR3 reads CASSPLGVREGHYEQYF. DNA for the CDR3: TGTGCCAGCAGTCCACTCGGGGTGCGGGAGGGCCACTACGAGCAGTACTTC.

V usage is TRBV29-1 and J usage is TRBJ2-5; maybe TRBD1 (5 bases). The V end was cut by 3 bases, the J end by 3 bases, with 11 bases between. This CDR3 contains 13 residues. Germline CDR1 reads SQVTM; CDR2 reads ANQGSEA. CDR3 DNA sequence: TGCAGCGTTGACAGGGTAGAGGAAGAGACCCAGTACTTC. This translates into CSVDRVEEETQYF.

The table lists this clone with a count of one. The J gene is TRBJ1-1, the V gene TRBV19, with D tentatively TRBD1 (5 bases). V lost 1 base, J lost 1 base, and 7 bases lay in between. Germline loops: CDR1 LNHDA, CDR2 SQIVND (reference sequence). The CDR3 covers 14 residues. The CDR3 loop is CASSIARENTEAFF. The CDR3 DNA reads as TGTGCCAGTAGTATAGCCAGGGAGAACACTGAAGCTTTCTTT.

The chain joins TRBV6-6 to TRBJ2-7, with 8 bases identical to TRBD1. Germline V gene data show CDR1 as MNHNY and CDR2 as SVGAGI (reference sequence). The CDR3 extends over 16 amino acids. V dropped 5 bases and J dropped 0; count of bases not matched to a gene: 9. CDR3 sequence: CASSPLGQGNSYEQYF. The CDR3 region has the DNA TGTGCCAGCAGTCCTCTCGGACAGGGCAACTCCTACGAGCAGTACTTC.

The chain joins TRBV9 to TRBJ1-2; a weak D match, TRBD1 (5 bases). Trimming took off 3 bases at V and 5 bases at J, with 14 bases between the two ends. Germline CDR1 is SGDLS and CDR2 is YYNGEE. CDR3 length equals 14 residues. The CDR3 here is CASSADSLGYGYTF. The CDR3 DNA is TGTGCCAGCAGCGCTGACAGCCTAGGTTATGGCTACACCTTC.

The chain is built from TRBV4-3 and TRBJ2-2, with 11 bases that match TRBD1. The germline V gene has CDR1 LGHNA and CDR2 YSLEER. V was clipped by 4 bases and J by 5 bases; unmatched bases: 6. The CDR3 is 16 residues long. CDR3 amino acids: CASSPGDRGWTGELFF. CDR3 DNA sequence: TGCGCCAGCAGCCCAGGGGACAGGGGGTGGACCGGGGAGCTGTTTTTT.